Following are 4 T cell receptor beta chains from one sample sequenced in a study of blood T cell dynamics during melanoma immunotherapy. The repertoire was sequenced with immunoSEQ multiplex PCR; TCRdb's copy has only in-frame clones and lacks some. Among 11,000 or so clones, about 92% were seen once, and the ten largest hold 24%. Sample time point: week 3, after first cycle of checkpoint inhibitor. The sequencing here drew on blood, taken from a patient treated with checkpoint blockade. These receptors all stem from a human donor with melanoma.

This clone has just one count. The V and J genes are TRBV7-9 and TRBJ2-7, with D perhaps assigned TRBD1 or TRBD2 (7 bases each). V was clipped by 5 bases and J by 4 bases, with 18 bases between them. From germline, CDR1 is SEHNR and CDR2 FQNEAQ (reference sequence). CDR3 length: 15 amino acids. The CDR3 loop reads CASSPRLARGYEQYF. DNA for the CDR3: TGTGCCAGCAGCCCAAGACTAGCCAGGGGGTACGAGCAGTACTTC.

The V gene is TRBV21-1, the J gene TRBJ2-7; the table calls TRBD1, which could not be checked here. TRBV21-1 is deemed a pseudogene. This CDR3 spans 16 amino acids. The CDR3 nucleotides read TGTGCCAGCAGCAAAGTCCCAGGGCCCGCCGCTTACGAGCAGTACTTC. Residues: CASSKVPGPAAYEQYF.

The chain has TRBV7-8 and TRBJ2-7, with TRBD1 matching 7 bases. V shed 4 bases, J shed 6 bases, and the junction held 3 bases outside the gene matches. Looked up from germline, CDR1 is SGHVS and CDR2 is FQNEAQ. The CDR3 has 12 amino acids. For the CDR3, the DNA is TGTGCCAGCAGCTCCACAGGGGTCGAGCAGTACTTC. It yields the protein CASSSTGVEQYF.

This clone was counted only a few times. The CDR3, as DNA: TGTGCCAGCGGGACAGGGAGCTCCTACGAGCAGTACTTC. It yields the protein CASGTGSSYEQYF. The gene calls are TRBV2 and TRBJ2-7, with 9 positions matching TRBD1. From germline, CDR1 is SNHLY and CDR2 FYNNEI. The CDR3 runs 13 residues. Unmatched junction bases numbered 2, after V lost 8 bases and J lost 0 bases.